The present entry profiles one TCR beta chain with its context. The CDR3 is 14 residues long. The V end was cut by 2 bases, the J end by 4 bases, with 12 bases between. Germline V CDR1 and CDR2: GTSNPN, SVGIG (reference sequence). This specimen comes from a study of blood T cell repertoires in COVID-19. On the study more broadly: Acute and convalescent COVID-19 samples came from the United States, Italy and Spain. PBMCs, B-cell-depleted T cells, or T cells were the source of the cDNA or gDNA that made up the material.

In the source study's methods: The authors estimated nucleated cell counts from reference gene primer amplification. The assay was immunoSEQ multiplex PCR, and TCRdb's table has in-frame clones only and misses some. That table furnishes V, J and clone size, whereas the DNA furnished D and trimming. The profile shows 60,000 to 80,000 clones, about nine tenths of them singletons. Specimen: peripheral blood. This chain links TRBV30 with TRBJ1-5; D might be TRBD1 (5 bases). This TCR derives from a woman older than 75 with acute or convalescent COVID-19. In nucleotides, the CDR3 is TGTGCCTGGAGTCAAGGGGCAGGAAATCAGCCCCAGCATTTT. The encoded protein is CAWSQGAGNQPQHF.